The sequence of this TCR beta chain was determined in a study of a mutant IDH1 vaccine in newly diagnosed glioma. Across the whole study: Vaccination began 4-6 weeks post radiotherapy alone, or with temozolomide cycles. In the visit schedule, V12 fell in week 35, while V13 fell in week 47. There were about 60% males and roughly 38% females among treated patients, whose mean age was about 44 years. Study observations and caveats: Vaccine-induced responses were seen in around 93% of patients, spanning several MHC alleles.

Here immunoSEQ multiplex PCR was the method, and the copy in TCRdb shows in-frame clones only, minus some. Of some 10,000 clones listed, roughly four fifths are singletons. In regard to this clone: Its target is not known.

Time point reported: week 47, end of study. Every vaccine dose comprised 300 ug of mutant IDH1 20-mer peptide plus topical imiquimod. The CDR3 is 14 residues long. CDR1 is SGHNT, CDR2 YYREEE, per germline (reference sequence). Trimming cost V 2 bases and J 8 bases, with 13 bases left between them. Material: PBMCs, obtained from a glioma patient whose treatment included an IDH1 peptide vaccine. The V gene is TRBV5-4, the J gene TRBJ1-4; tentatively, D is TRBD1 (5 bases). This clonotype was obtained from a man aged 25-40 years with glioma. The DNA for the CDR3 is TGTGCCAGCAGCTTCGGGACCCGGGGAGAAAAACTGTTTTTT. It is translated as CASSFGTRGEKLFF.